Sequencing of this T cell receptor beta chain was carried out in a study of T cell repertoires in cytomegalovirus infection. Via MiXCR, TCRdb re-called the reads, giving one row per CDR3 protein. The data contain under 350,000 distinct CDR3 sequences, roughly 9.5% of them singletons. This clonotype has a count of ten or more. The germline gives CDR1 SGHTA, CDR2 FQGNSA. This CDR3 has 14 residues. With 6 bases clipped from V and 6 bases from J, the junction kept 10 bases outside the gene matches. This clonotype originated in a human donor in good health (CMV status not recorded). Some clones in this sample may be carry-over from other donors' samples. The V gene is TRBV7-2, the J gene TRBJ2-7; 8 bases are a match to TRBD2. Sequencing used PBMCs. CDR3 amino acids: CASSRGGSGVEQYF. In nucleotides, the CDR3 is TGTGCCAGCAGTAGAGGCGGTAGCGGGGTCGAGCAGTACTTC.